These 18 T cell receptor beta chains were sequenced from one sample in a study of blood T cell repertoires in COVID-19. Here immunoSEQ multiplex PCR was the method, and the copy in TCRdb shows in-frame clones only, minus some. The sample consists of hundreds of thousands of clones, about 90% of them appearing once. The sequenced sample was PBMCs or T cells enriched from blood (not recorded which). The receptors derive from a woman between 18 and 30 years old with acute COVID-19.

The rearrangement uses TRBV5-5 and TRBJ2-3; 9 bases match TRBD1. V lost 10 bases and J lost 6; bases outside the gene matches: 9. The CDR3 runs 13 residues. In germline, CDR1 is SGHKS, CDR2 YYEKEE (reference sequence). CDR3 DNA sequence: TGTGCCGGAAACAGGGGGCGCGAGGATACGCAGTATTTT. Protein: CAGNRGREDTQYF. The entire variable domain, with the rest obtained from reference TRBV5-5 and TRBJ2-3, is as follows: DAGVTQSPTHLIKTRGQQVTLRCSPISGHKSVSWYQQVLGQGPQFIFQYYEKEERGRGNFPDRFSARQFPNYSSELNVNALLLGDSALYLCAGNRGREDTQYFGPGTRLTVL.

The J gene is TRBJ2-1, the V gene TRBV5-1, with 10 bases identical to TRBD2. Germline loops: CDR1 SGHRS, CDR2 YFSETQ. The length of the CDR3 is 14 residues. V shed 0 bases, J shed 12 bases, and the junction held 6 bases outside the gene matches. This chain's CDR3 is CASSLADTSGMQFF. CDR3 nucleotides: TGCGCCAGCAGCTTGGCCGATACTAGCGGGATGCAGTTCTTC.

CDR3 residues: CASSPDRYNEQFF. In nucleotides, the CDR3 is TGTGCCAGCAGCCCAGACAGATACAATGAGCAGTTCTTC. This sequence joins TRBV12-3 or TRBV12-4 and TRBJ2-1, with D possibly being TRBD1 (5 bases). V shed 6 bases and J shed 4 bases, with 10 bases lying between them. The CDR3 has 13 amino acids.

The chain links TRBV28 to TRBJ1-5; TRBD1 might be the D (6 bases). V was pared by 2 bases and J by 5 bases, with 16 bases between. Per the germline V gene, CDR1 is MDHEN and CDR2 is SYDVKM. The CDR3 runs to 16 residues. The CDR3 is CASSLGSRGYYQPQHF. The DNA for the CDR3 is TGTGCCAGCAGTTTAGGTAGCAGGGGTTACTATCAGCCCCAGCATTTT.

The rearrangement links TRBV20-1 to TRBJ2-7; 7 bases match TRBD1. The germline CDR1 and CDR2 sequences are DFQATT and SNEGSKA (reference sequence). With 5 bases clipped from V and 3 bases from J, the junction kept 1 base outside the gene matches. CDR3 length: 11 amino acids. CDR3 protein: CSAPGGYEQYF. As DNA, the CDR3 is TGCAGTGCTCCAGGGGGCTACGAGCAGTACTTC.

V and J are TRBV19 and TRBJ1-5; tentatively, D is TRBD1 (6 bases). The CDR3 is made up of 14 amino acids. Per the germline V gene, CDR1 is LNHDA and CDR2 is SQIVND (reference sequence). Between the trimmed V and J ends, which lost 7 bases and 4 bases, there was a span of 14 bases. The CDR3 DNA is TGTGCCAGTAAGGCCCGGACAGAAAATCAGCCCCAGCATTTT. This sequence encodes CASKARTENQPQHF.

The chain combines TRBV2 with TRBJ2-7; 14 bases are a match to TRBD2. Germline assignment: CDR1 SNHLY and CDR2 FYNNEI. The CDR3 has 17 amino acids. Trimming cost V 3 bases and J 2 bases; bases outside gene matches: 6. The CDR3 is CASSDGLAGGPPYEQYF. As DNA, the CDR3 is TGTGCCAGCAGTGATGGACTAGCGGGAGGCCCTCCCTACGAGCAGTACTTC. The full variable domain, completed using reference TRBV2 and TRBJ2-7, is EPEVTQTPSHQVTQMGQEVILRCVPISNHLYFYWYRQILGQKVEFLVSFYNNEISEKSEIFDDQFSVERPDGSNFTLKIRSTKLEDSAMYFCASSDGLAGGPPYEQYFGPGTRLTVT.

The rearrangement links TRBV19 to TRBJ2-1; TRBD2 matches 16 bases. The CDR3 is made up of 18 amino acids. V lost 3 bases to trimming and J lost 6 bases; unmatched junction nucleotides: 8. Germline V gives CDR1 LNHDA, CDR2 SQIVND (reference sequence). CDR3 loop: CASSMGLAGGPASNEQFF. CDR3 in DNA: TGTGCCAGTAGTATGGGACTAGCGGGAGGGCCGGCCAGCAATGAGCAGTTCTTC.

CDR3 residues: CASSPPAGGPGTQYF. CDR3 nucleotide sequence: TGTGCCAGCAGCCCCCCAGCGGGAGGGCCTGGGACCCAGTACTTC. This chain joins TRBV7-2 and TRBJ2-5; 10 bases line up with TRBD2. The V gene end was trimmed by 5 bases and the J gene end by 7 bases; junction bases not matched to a gene: 10. This CDR3 region has 15 residues. Germline V gene sequence: CDR1 SGHTA, CDR2 FQGNSA.

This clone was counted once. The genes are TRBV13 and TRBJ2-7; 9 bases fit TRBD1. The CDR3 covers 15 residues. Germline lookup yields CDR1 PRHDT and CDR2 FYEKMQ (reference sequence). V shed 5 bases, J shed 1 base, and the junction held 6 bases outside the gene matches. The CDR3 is CASSRPDRGSYEQYF. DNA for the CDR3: TGTGCCAGCAGCCGACCGGACAGGGGATCCTACGAGCAGTACTTC.

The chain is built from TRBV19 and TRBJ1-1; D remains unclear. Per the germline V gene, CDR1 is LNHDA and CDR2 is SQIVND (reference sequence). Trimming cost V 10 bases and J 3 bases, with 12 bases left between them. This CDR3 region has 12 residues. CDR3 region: CAIALFHTEAFF. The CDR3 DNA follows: TGTGCCATAGCACTATTCCACACTGAAGCTTTCTTT.

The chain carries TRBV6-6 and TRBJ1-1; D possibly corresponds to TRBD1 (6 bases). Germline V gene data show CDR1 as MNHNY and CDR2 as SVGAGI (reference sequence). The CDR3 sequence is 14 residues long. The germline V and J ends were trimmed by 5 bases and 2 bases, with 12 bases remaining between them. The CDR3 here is CASSNGQPNTEAFF. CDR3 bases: TGTGCCAGCAGTAACGGACAGCCTAACACTGAAGCTTTCTTT.

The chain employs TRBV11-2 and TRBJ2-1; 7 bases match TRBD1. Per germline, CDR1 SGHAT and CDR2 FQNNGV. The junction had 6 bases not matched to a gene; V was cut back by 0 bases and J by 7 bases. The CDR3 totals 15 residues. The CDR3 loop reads CASSLEPIQGNEQFF. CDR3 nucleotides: TGTGCCAGCAGCTTAGAGCCCATACAGGGGAATGAGCAGTTCTTC. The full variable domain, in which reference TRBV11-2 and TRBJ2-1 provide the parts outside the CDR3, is EAGVAQSPRYKIIEKRQSVAFWCNPISGHATLYWYQQILGQGPKLLIQFQNNGVVDDSQLPKDRFSAERLKGVDSTLKIQPAKLEDSAVYLCASSLEPIQGNEQFFGPGTRLTVL.

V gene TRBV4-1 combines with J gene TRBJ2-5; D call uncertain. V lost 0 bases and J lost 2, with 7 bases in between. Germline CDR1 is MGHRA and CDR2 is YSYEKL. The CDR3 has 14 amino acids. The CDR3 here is CASSQDYSQETQYF. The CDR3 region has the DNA TGCGCCAGCAGCCAAGATTACAGTCAAGAGACCCAGTACTTC.

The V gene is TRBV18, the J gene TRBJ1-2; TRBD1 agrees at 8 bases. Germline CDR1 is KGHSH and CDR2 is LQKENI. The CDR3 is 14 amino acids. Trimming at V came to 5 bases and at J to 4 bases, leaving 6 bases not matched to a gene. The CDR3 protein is CASSSDRGVYGYTF. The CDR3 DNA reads TGTGCCAGCTCAAGTGACAGGGGAGTCTATGGCTACACCTTC.

The CDR3 DNA follows: TGTGCCAGTAACGAGGAAATAGCCAAAAACATTCAGTACTTC. Amino acids: CASNEEIAKNIQYF. This sequence joins TRBV19 and TRBJ2-4, with no clear D. The CDR3 length is 14 residues. V was trimmed by 7 bases and J by 0 bases, leaving 10 bases between them. Germline lookup yields CDR1 LNHDA and CDR2 SQIVND (reference sequence).

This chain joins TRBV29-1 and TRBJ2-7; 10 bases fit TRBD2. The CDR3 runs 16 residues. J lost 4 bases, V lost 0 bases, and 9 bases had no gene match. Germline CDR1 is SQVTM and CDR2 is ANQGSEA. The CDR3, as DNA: TGCAGCGTTGAAGATCACACTAGCGGGATAGGGTACGAGCAGTACTTC. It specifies CSVEDHTSGIGYEQYF.

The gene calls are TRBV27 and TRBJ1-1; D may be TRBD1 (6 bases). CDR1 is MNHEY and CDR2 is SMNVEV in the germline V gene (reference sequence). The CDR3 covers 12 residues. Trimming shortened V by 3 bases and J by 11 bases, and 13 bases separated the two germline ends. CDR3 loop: CASSLSQGPAFF. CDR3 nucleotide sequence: TGTGCCAGCAGTTTGTCGCAGGGGCCTGCTTTCTTT.